This T cell receptor beta chain was documented in a study of T-cell memory formation after mild COVID-19. In this sample, this clonotype turned up a few times. Germline V gene sequence: CDR1 DFQATT, CDR2 SNEGSKA (reference sequence). Trimming pared 7 bases from V and 1 base from J, leaving 14 bases between. CDR3 length equals 13 residues. From the 5' RACE reads, TCRdb called clonotypes with MiXCR, one entry per CDR3 protein. The table includes about 200,000 distinct CDR3 sequences, over 9.5% detected once. The clonotype comes from a man between 18 and 29 years old who had mild COVID-19 (a few samples of this study predate the infection). Cell type and time point are not known. The chain couples TRBV20-1 to TRBJ2-7; D possibly uses TRBD1 or TRBD2 (5 bases each). The sequencing input was PBMCs or a T cell subset sorted from them (not recorded which). CDR3 nucleotide sequence: TGCAGTGGACCGGGACGGTCTTCCTACGAGCAGTACTTC. Translation gives CSGPGRSSYEQYF.